A single sample is the source of the 28 T cell receptor beta chains below, sequenced in a study of T cell changes during pregnancy in multiple sclerosis. The table came from immunoSEQ multiplex PCR; TCRdb's copy has only in-frame clones and leaves some out. The data hold fewer than 75,000 clones, with around 93% observed a single time. The source material was peripheral blood, sampled after pregnancy. These TCRs come from a female donor in good health, enrolled as a control in a pregnancy study.

This chain uses TRBV7-9 with TRBJ2-3, with a possible D match to TRBD1 (6 bases). The germline gives CDR1 SEHNR, CDR2 FQNEAQ (reference sequence). The CDR3 loop spans 17 amino acids. The V end was cut by 5 bases, the J end by 3 bases, with 21 bases between. The CDR3 DNA reads TGTGCCAGCAGCCCGTCCCAGGGGTGGGAAAGAACAGATACGCAGTATTTT. Translating it yields CASSPSQGWERTDTQYF.

CDR3 bases: TGTGCCTGGAGTGTGGAGAAGGGGGAGACCCAGTACTTC. Encoded protein: CAWSVEKGETQYF. The chain combines TRBV30 with TRBJ2-5; tentatively, D is TRBD1 (5 bases). Between the trimmed V and J ends, which lost 0 bases and 5 bases, there was a span of 10 bases. The CDR3 has 13 amino acids. CDR1 and CDR2 (germline): GTSNPN, SVGIG (reference sequence).

The V gene is TRBV7-2, the J gene TRBJ1-6, with TRBD1 matching 9 bases. The ends lost 6 bases at V and 2 bases at J; junction bases unmatched: 5. The CDR3 spans 16 residues. In germline, CDR1 is SGHTA, CDR2 FQGNSA. The CDR3 DNA reads TGTGCCAGCAGTCCCGGGACAGGGACCTATAATTCACCCCTCCACTTT. It encodes CASSPGTGTYNSPLHF.

The chain combines TRBV6-6 with TRBJ1-1, with a tentative D call TRBD1 (5 bases). Germline CDR1 and CDR2: MNHNY and SVGAGI (reference sequence). There are 16 residues in the CDR3. V lost 0 bases and J lost 1, with 12 bases in between. CDR3 region: CASSYSRPTENTEAFF. As DNA, the CDR3 is TGTGCCAGCAGTTACTCGAGACCGACAGAGAACACTGAAGCTTTCTTT.

The chain is built from TRBV27 and TRBJ2-1; 7 bases fit TRBD1. The CDR3 has 15 amino acids. Germline V gives CDR1 MNHEY, CDR2 SMNVEV (reference sequence). V shed 3 bases, J shed 6 bases, and the junction held 8 bases outside the gene matches. Here the CDR3 DNA reads TGTGCCAGCAGTTTTAAAGGACAGGAGCTCAATGAGCAGTTCTTC. It encodes CASSFKGQELNEQFF.

The chain uses TRBV29-1 and TRBJ1-2; D possibly corresponds to TRBD1 (6 bases). Trimming pared 6 bases from V and 7 bases from J, leaving 18 bases between. This CDR3 is built from 13 residues. CDR1 is SQVTM and CDR2 is ANQGSEA in the germline V gene. CDR3 DNA sequence: TGCAGCGTCATACAGGGTTCTTTAGGTGGCTACACCTTC. It codes for CSVIQGSLGGYTF.

The V call is TRBV6-6, the J call TRBJ1-5; TRBD1 agrees at 8 bases. The length of the CDR3 is 14 residues. J gave up 6 bases and V 6 bases, and 7 bases lay outside the gene matches. Per germline, CDR1 MNHNY and CDR2 SVGAGI (reference sequence). The CDR3 spells CASSTTGGSQPQHF. The CDR3 DNA reads TGTGCCAGCAGCACTACAGGGGGGAGTCAGCCCCAGCATTTT.

The rearrangement joins TRBV7-8 to TRBJ1-2; 9 nucleotides agree with TRBD1. The CDR3 is 16 residues long. V shed 5 bases, J shed 0 bases, and the junction held 7 bases outside the gene matches. The germline V gene encodes CDR1 SGHVS and CDR2 FQNEAQ. The CDR3, as DNA: TGTGCCAGCAGCCGGGGACAGGGTTTAGCTAACTATGGCTACACCTTC. Translation gives CASSRGQGLANYGYTF.

In this sample, this clone turned up once. The CDR3 protein is CASSIFGGVTEAFF. The CDR3, as DNA: TGTGCCAGTAGTATCTTTGGAGGGGTAACTGAAGCTTTCTTT. The chain joins TRBV19 to TRBJ1-1; a possible D gene is TRBD1 (5 bases). V was pared by 3 bases and J by 5 bases, with 13 bases between. CDR3 length: 14 amino acids. Germline V CDR1 and CDR2: LNHDA, SQIVND (reference sequence).

This clone was seen just once. CDR3 amino acids: CAWSATGPDTQYF. In nucleotides, the CDR3 is TGTGCCTGGAGTGCGACAGGGCCAGATACGCAGTATTTT. The chain couples TRBV30 to TRBJ2-3, with TRBD1 matching over 7 bases. The CDR3 contains 13 residues. Trimming took 1 base from V and 4 from J; bases not matched to a gene: 2. CDR1 is GTSNPN, CDR2 SVGIG, per germline (reference sequence). Supplemented by reference TRBV30 and TRBJ2-3, the full variable domain reads SQTIHQWPATLVQPVGSPLSLECTVEGTSNPNLYWYRQAAGRGLQLLFYSVGIGQISSEVPQNLSASRPQDRQFILSSKKLLLSDSGFYLCAWSATGPDTQYFGPGTRLTVL.

The chain joins TRBV19 to TRBJ1-2, with D possibly TRBD1 on 6 matching bases. CDR1 and CDR2 from the germline V gene are LNHDA and SQIVND (reference sequence). V lost 4 bases, J lost 7 bases, and 16 bases lay in between. This CDR3 has 14 residues. CDR3 residues: CASSTRQASGGYTF. CDR3 in DNA: TGTGCCAGTAGTACGAGACAGGCCTCGGGTGGCTACACCTTC.

The chain carries TRBV5-1 and TRBJ1-1, with D unclear. Per germline, CDR1 SGHRS and CDR2 YFSETQ. This CDR3 comprises 14 residues. The ends were cut back, 2 bases at V and 1 base at J, with 9 bases in the middle. The CDR3 loop is CASSLVAGNTEAFF. The CDR3 DNA sequence: TGCGCCAGCAGCTTAGTCGCAGGGAACACTGAAGCTTTCTTT.

The genes are TRBV30 and TRBJ1-1; no firm D call. Between the trimmed V and J ends, which lost 5 bases and 3 bases, there was a span of 13 bases. This CDR3 has 13 amino acids. Germline V lookup: CDR1 GTSNPN, CDR2 SVGIG (reference sequence). The CDR3 DNA reads TGTGCCTGGCGCGATAGGAGATACACTGAAGCTTTCTTT. Its translation is CAWRDRRYTEAFF.

The J gene is TRBJ1-2, the V gene TRBV6-4; D may be TRBD1 (5 bases). The V gene's germline CDR1 is MRHNA and CDR2 SNTAGT. V was shortened by 10 bases and J by 8 bases, with 14 bases between the two germline ends. The CDR3 is 11 amino acids. The CDR3, as DNA: TGTGCCACGTCGGGGGTTGGAGGCTACACCTTC. It specifies CATSGVGGYTF.

V usage is TRBV10-3 and J usage is TRBJ2-3, with 9 bases aligning to TRBD2. The germline CDR1 and CDR2 sequences are ENHRY and SYGVKD. The ends lost 3 bases at V and 0 bases at J; junction bases unmatched: 4. CDR3 length: 16 residues. CDR3 sequence reads: CAISDPGLASTDTQYF. As DNA, the CDR3 is TGTGCCATCAGTGACCCTGGACTAGCGAGCACAGATACGCAGTATTTT.

J is TRBJ1-1 and V is TRBV19; 8 nucleotides line up with TRBD1. CDR1 and CDR2 from the germline V gene are LNHDA and SQIVND (reference sequence). V was clipped by 3 bases and J by 5 bases; unmatched bases: 5. The CDR3 is made up of 14 amino acids. The CDR3 DNA is TGTGCCAGTAGTATCGTCGGACAGGGAACTGAAGCTTTCTTT. The encoded protein is CASSIVGQGTEAFF. The whole variable domain, filled in from reference TRBV19 and TRBJ1-1, reads DGGITQSPKYLFRKEGQNVTLSCEQNLNHDAMYWYRQDPGQGLRLIYYSQIVNDFQKGDIAEGYSVSREKKESFPLTVTSAQKNPTAFYLCASSIVGQGTEAFFGQGTRLTVV.

This chain connects TRBV29-1 to TRBJ2-2; 8 bases line up with TRBD1. After removal of 3 bases from V and 6 bases from J, the junction contained 3 bases not matched to a gene. Germline V gene data show CDR1 as SQVTM and CDR2 as ANQGSEA. The CDR3 spans 13 residues. The CDR3: CSVDRQGSGELFF. CDR3 nucleotide sequence: TGCAGCGTTGACCGACAGGGGTCCGGGGAGCTGTTTTTT.

The gene calls are TRBV29-1 and TRBJ1-1; 11 bases match TRBD1. V was pared by 1 base and J by 3 bases, with 16 bases of the junction left unmatched. The CDR3 consists of 19 residues. CDR1 is SQVTM and CDR2 is ANQGSEA in the germline V gene. The CDR3 spells CSVEAEVRKDRGLYTEAFF. As DNA, the CDR3 is TGCAGCGTTGAAGCAGAGGTTAGAAAGGACAGGGGGCTGTACACTGAAGCTTTCTTT.

The gene calls are TRBV6-5 and TRBJ1-2; 7 bases map to TRBD1. Losses at the gene ends were 5 bases for V and 4 bases for J; bases not matched to a gene: 4. Germline CDR1 reads MNHEY; CDR2 reads SVGAGI. CDR3 length: 13 amino acids. CDR3 sequence reads: CASSKDRVYGYTF. DNA for the CDR3: TGTGCCAGCAGTAAAGACAGGGTCTATGGCTACACCTTC.

Remarks on this clone: One end of the junction does not line up with germline, which may come from a read error. V usage is TRBV7-7 and J usage is TRBJ2-7, with a possible D match to TRBD2 (6 bases). The CDR3 runs 13 residues. Germline CDR1 and CDR2: SSHAT and FNYEAQ (reference sequence). The CDR3 loop is CASSLVGSSPLYF. DNA of the CDR3: TGTGCTAGCAGCTTAGTCGGGAGTTCCCCCTTGTACTTC.

This rearrangement joins TRBV29-1 to TRBJ1-2, with D possibly being TRBD1 (5 bases). The CDR3 runs to 13 residues. CDR1 and CDR2 from the germline V gene are SQVTM and ANQGSEA. V shed 1 base and J shed 3 bases, with 9 bases lying between them. DNA for the CDR3: TGCAGCGTTGAAGGGGGCTGGTACTATGGCTACACCTTC. It encodes CSVEGGWYYGYTF.

This clone showed up just once. The chain carries TRBV30 and TRBJ1-2; TRBD1 agrees at 7 bases. Trimming at V came to 7 bases and at J to 3 bases, leaving 8 bases not matched to a gene. This CDR3 has 13 amino acids. The germline V gene has CDR1 GTSNPN and CDR2 SVGIG (reference sequence). The CDR3 reads CASRPGQHYGYTF. For the CDR3, the DNA is TGTGCCTCGAGACCGGGACAGCACTATGGCTACACCTTC.

The chain joins TRBV27 to TRBJ1-1, with 7 bases identical to TRBD1. This CDR3 contains 14 residues. V lost 3 bases, J lost 4 bases, and 5 bases stayed unmatched. Looked up from germline, CDR1 is MNHEY and CDR2 is SMNVEV (reference sequence). CDR3 nucleotides: TGTGCCAGCAGTTTGTCGACAGGGTTCACTGAAGCTTTCTTT. As protein: CASSLSTGFTEAFF.

The genes are TRBV5-1 and TRBJ2-5; D is possibly TRBD1 (6 bases). Trimming cost V 8 bases and J 1 base, with 15 bases left between them. The CDR3 spans 14 residues. Germline loops: CDR1 SGHRS, CDR2 YFSETQ. The DNA of the CDR3 is TGCGCCAGTACCCAGGGGCATCCCCAAGAGACCCAGTACTTC. Amino acids: CASTQGHPQETQYF.

In its sample, this clone was seen once. The J gene is TRBJ1-1, the V gene TRBV5-4; D remains unclear. The CDR3 length is 15 residues. Trimming cost V 4 bases and J 1 base, with 14 bases left between them. The germline CDR1 and CDR2 sequences are SGHNT and YYREEE (reference sequence). The CDR3 loop is CASSPPPGGNTEAFF. The CDR3 DNA sequence: TGTGCCAGCAGCCCTCCCCCTGGAGGGAACACTGAAGCTTTCTTT.

The rearrangement joins TRBV5-5 to TRBJ2-3, with 7 positions matching TRBD2. The germline V gene encodes CDR1 SGHKS and CDR2 YYEKEE (reference sequence). After removal of 2 bases from V and 0 bases from J, the junction contained 15 bases not matched to a gene. The CDR3 runs 19 residues. This chain's CDR3 is CASSFYSPRLAVSTDTQYF. The CDR3 coding sequence is TGTGCCAGCAGCTTTTACAGCCCTAGGCTAGCGGTTAGCACAGATACGCAGTATTTT.

V is TRBV19 and J is TRBJ1-1; 10 nucleotides align to TRBD1. V lost 6 bases and J lost 1; bases outside the gene matches: 8. Germline assignment: CDR1 LNHDA and CDR2 SQIVND (reference sequence). The CDR3 length is 16 residues. The CDR3 sequence: CASSLIRDRGNTEAFF. The DNA for the CDR3 is TGTGCCAGTAGCTTAATACGGGACAGGGGGAACACTGAAGCTTTCTTT.

The V and J genes are TRBV19 and TRBJ1-2, with TRBD1 identical over 9 bases. The CDR3 extends over 13 amino acids. V was pared by 7 bases and J by 12 bases, with 12 bases of the junction left unmatched. Germline V CDR1 and CDR2: LNHDA, SQIVND (reference sequence). CDR3 protein: CASTPGDRESHTF. In nucleotides, the CDR3 is TGTGCCAGTACCCCCGGGGACAGGGAATCCCACACCTTC.